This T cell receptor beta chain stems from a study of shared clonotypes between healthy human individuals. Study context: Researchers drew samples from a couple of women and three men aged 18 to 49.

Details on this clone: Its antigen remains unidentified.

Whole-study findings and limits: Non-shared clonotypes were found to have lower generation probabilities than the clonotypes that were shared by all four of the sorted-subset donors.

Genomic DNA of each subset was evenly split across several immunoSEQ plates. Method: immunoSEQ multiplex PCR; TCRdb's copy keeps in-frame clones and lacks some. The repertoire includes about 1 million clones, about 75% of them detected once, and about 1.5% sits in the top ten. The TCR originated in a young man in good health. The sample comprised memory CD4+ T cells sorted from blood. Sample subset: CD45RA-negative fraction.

This chain's CDR3 is CASSTQKDVNYEQYF. Here the CDR3 DNA reads TGTGCCAGCAGCACTCAGAAGGACGTTAACTACGAGCAGTACTTC. The chain links TRBV9 to TRBJ2-7; D unclear. Trimming took off 4 bases at V and 3 bases at J, with 17 bases between the two ends. This CDR3 is built from 15 residues. Germline assignment: CDR1 SGDLS and CDR2 YYNGEE.